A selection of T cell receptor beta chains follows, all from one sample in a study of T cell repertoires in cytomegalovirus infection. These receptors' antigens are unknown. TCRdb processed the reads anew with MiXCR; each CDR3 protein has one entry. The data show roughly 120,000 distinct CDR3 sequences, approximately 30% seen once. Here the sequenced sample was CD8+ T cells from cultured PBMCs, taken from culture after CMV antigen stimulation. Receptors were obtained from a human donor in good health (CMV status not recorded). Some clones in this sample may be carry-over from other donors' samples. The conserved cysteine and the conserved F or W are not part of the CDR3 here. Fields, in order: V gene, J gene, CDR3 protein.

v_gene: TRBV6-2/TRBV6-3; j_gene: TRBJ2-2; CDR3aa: TSSSSYGGYTGELF
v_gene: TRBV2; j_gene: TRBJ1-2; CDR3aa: ASMGQGARTYGYT
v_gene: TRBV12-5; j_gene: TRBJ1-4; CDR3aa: ASGCPDRDRAHPCLPNEKLF
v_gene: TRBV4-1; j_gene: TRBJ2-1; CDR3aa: ASSPEGTGFFDNEQF
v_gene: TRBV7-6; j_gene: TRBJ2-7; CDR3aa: ASSFKGYEQY
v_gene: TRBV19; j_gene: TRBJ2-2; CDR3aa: ASRTGVGTGELF
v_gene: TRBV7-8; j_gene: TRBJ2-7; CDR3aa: ASSRDDRNYEQY
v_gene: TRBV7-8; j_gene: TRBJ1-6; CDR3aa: ASSLAQGGSPLH
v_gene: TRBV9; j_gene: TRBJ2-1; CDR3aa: ASSVQGSHNEQF
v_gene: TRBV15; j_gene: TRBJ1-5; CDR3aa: ATSRDRELRYQPQH
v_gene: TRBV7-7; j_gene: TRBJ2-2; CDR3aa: ASSPGSSGGPSFGELF
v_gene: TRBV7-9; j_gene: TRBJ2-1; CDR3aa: ASSLGTSGDNEQF
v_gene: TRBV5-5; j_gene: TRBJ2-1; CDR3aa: ASSLEGPRYNEQF
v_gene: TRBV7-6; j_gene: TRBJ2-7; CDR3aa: ASSMETGSSYEQY
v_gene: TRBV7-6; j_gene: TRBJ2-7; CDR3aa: ASSLEGQGGYEQY
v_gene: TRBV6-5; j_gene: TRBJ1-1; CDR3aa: ASSLVGGGTEAF
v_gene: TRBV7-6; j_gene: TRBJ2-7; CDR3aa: ASSLPLGLGDEQY
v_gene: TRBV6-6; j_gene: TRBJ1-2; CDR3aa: ASSYGGKNGYT
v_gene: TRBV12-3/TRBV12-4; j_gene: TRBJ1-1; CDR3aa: ASTSGAGEVPEAF
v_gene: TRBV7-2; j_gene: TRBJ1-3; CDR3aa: ASSSPRGAQGSWDGNTIY
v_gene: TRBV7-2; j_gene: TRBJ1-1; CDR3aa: ASGLRGTEAF
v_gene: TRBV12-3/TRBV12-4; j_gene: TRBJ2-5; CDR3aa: ASTRGSTVETQY
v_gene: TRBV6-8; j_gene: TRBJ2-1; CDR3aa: ASSYSDLGAQF
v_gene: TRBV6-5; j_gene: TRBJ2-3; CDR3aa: ASSIGLAVTDTQY
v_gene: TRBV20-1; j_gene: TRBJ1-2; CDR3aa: SARVKGTNYGYT
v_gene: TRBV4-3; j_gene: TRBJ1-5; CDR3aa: ASSQAGDQPQH
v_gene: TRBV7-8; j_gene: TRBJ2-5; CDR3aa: ASSLGGEGPETQY
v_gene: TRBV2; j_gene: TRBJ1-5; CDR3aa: VSNEWGGIEQPQH